This TCR beta chain comes out of a study of blood T cell repertoires in COVID-19. In the study overall: Samples came from the United States, Italy and Spain, spanning acute and convalescent COVID-19.

The V end lost 1 base, the J end lost 7 bases, and 14 bases lay between the germline ends. Germline-derived CDR1 and CDR2 are SGHVS and FQNEAQ. The CDR3 spans 15 residues. Libraries were prepared by immunoSEQ multiplex PCR; TCRdb keeps only in-frame clonotypes and omits some of them. The data contain some 150,000 clones, around 89% of them singletons. The receptor was isolated from a man in his fifties or sixties with acute or convalescent COVID-19. Sequenced: peripheral blood. The rearrangement joins TRBV7-8 to TRBJ1-5; TRBD1 might be the D (6 bases). The CDR3 nucleotides are TGTGCCAGCAGCTTAGTGCAGGGGAGAAGGCAGCCCCAGCATTTT. It encodes CASSLVQGRRQPQHF.